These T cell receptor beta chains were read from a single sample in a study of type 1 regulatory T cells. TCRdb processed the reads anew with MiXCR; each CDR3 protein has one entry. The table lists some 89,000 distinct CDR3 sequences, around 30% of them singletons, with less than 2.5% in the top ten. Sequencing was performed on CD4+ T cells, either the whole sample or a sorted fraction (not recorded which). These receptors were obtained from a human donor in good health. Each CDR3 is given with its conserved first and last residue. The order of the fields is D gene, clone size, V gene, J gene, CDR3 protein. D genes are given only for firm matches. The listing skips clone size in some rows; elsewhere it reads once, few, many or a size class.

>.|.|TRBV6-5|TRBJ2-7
CASSYSLPRESSYEQYF
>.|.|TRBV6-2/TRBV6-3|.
CASSQGLATDTQHF
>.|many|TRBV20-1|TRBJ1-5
CSAKSVVSGMSQHF
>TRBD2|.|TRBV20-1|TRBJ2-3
CSARDGTSGRATDTQYF
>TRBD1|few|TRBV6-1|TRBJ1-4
CASSESPRGTGNEKLFF
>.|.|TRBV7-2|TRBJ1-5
CASSLATDNQPQHF
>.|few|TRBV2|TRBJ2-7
CASLSGPGNDEQYF
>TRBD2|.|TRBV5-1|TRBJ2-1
CASSSGLAGVSDEQFF
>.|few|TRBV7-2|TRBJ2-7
CASGFGVEQYF
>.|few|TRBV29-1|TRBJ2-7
CSVVKSSGQYF
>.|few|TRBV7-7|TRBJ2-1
CASSPLLRYNEQFF
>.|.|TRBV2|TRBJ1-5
CASRVQGNQPQHF
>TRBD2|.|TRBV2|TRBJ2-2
CASSATSGSGELFF
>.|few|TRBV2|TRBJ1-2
CASSREGVIYGYTF
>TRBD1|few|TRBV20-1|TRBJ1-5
CSATSGTENQPQHF
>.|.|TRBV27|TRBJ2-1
CASSGGWYNEQFF
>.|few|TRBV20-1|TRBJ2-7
CSARAWRVSSYEQYF